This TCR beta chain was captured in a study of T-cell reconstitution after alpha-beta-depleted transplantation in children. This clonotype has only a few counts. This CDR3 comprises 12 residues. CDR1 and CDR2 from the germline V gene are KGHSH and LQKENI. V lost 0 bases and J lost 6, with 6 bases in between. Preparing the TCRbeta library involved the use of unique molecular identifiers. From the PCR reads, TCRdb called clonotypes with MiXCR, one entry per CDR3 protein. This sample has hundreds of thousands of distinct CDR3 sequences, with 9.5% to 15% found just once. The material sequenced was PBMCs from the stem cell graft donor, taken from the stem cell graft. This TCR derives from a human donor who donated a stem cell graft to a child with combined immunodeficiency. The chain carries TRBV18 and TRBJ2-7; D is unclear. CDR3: CASSPPSREQYF. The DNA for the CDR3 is TGTGCCAGCTCACCACCTTCCCGCGAGCAGTACTTC.